A selection of T cell receptor beta chains follows, all from one sample in a study of T cells after yellow fever vaccination. TCRdb processed the 5' RACE reads anew with MiXCR; each CDR3 protein has one entry. The table has 350,000 to 550,000 distinct CDR3 sequences, about 19% seen once. Material: PBMCs, obtained before the yellow fever booster vaccination. These receptors were collected from a man aged 18 to 30 who received the YFV17D yellow fever vaccine. Both conserved end residues are trimmed from each CDR3.

v_call	j_call	cdr3_length	cdr3_aa
TRBV7-2	TRBJ1-2	12	ASSRGHLNYGYT
TRBV7-9	TRBJ1-1	13	ASSGRTAQDTEAF
TRBV5-6	TRBJ1-5	13	ASSFLPDSNQPQH
TRBV29-1	TRBJ2-6	11	SVSLSGANVLT
TRBV19	TRBJ2-5	12	ASSSRDQGETQY
TRBV29-1	TRBJ2-1	10	SVRGTHNEQF
TRBV12-3/TRBV12-4	TRBJ1-1	13	ASSLAGNRNTEAF
TRBV23-1	TRBJ1-2	10	ASSQEQGRSA
TRBV7-8	TRBJ2-5	13	ASTLLRGGRETQY
TRBV20-1	TRBJ2-7	13	SARDWFAVPYEQY
TRBV7-9	TRBJ1-2	13	ASSLITMSLGSST
TRBV15	TRBJ1-6	13	ATSRATVYNSPLH
TRBV4-3	TRBJ1-4	13	ASSQVGGQGEKLF
TRBV6-5	TRBJ1-2	8	AVGQIGYT
TRBV12-3/TRBV12-4	TRBJ1-3	11	ASSLRSGNTIY
TRBV30	TRBJ1-1	11	AWSLPQLGKAF
TRBV6-1	TRBJ1-1	9	ASTWGTEAF
TRBV24-1	TRBJ2-2	14	ATSGPGSLDTGELF
TRBV7-9	TRBJ2-1	10	ASSASGGTKF
TRBV29-1	TRBJ2-3	12	SVARSLGPDTQY
TRBV18	TRBJ1-5	11	ASCPDSNQPQH
TRBV20-1	TRBJ2-3	12	SAHPGGAVDTQY
TRBV12-3/TRBV12-4	TRBJ2-7	14	ASSSPATKRDYEQY
TRBV12-3/TRBV12-4	TRBJ2-7	10	ASSWASYEQY
TRBV5-1	TRBJ2-1	15	ASSSIVGRGAYNEQF
TRBV15	TRBJ1-4	13	ATSRTPGGAEKLF